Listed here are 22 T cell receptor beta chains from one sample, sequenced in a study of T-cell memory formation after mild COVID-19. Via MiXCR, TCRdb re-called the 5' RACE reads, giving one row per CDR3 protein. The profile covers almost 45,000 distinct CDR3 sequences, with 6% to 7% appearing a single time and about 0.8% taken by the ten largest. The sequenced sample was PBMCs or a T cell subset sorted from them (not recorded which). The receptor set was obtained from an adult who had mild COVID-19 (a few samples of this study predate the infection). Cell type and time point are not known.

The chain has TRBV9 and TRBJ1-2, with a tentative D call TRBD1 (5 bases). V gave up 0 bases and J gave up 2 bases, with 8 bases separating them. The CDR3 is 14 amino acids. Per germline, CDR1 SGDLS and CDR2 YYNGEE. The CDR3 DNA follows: TGTGCCAGCAGCGTAGGGGACGGGAACTATGGCTACACCTTC. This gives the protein CASSVGDGNYGYTF.

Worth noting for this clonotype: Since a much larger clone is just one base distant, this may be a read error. CDR3 region: CATSGVGTVRNQPQHF. The CDR3, as DNA: TGTGCCACCAGTGGAGTGGGGACCGTAAGGAATCAGCCCCAGCATTTT. The rearrangement joins TRBV24-1 to TRBJ1-5; maybe TRBD1 (5 bases). The germline V gene encodes CDR1 KGHDR and CDR2 SFDVKD. With 5 bases removed from V and 4 bases from J, the gap between germline ends came to 17 bases. The CDR3 runs to 16 residues.

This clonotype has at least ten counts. The CDR3 spells CASSQGQGGYGYTF. CDR3 nucleotides: TGTGCCAGCTCCCAGGGACAGGGCGGCTATGGCTACACCTTC. The rearrangement joins TRBV18 to TRBJ1-2, with 9 bases that match TRBD1. Per the germline V gene, CDR1 is KGHSH and CDR2 is LQKENI. The V segment lost 6 bases and the J segment 4 bases; nucleotides outside the gene matches: 6. This CDR3 contains 14 residues. Drawing the rest from reference TRBV18 and TRBJ1-2, the complete variable domain is NAGVMQNPRHLVRRRGQEARLRCSPMKGHSHVYWYRQLPEEGLKFMVYLQKENIIDESGMPKERFSAEFPKEGPSILRIQQVVRGDSAAYFCASSQGQGGYGYTFGSGTRLTVV.

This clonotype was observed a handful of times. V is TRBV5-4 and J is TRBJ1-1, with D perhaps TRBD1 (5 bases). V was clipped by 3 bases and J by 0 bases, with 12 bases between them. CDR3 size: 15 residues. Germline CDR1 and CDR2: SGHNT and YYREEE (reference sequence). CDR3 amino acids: CASSSRRGVNTEAFF. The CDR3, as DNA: TGTGCCAGCAGCTCACGACGGGGGGTGAACACTGAAGCTTTCTTT.

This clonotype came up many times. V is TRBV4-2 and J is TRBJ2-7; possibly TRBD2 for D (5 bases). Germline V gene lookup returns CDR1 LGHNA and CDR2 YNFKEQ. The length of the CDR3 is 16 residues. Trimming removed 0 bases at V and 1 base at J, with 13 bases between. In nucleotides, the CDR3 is TGTGCCAGCAGCCAAGATCGGACTCCTACTTCCTACGAGCAGTACTTC. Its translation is CASSQDRTPTSYEQYF.

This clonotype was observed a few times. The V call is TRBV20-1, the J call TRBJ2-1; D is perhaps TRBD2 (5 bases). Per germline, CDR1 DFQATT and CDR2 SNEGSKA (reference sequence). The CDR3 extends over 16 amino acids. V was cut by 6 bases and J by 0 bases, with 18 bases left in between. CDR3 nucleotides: TGCAGTGCCGGCCCGGAGGTGGGATTCTCCTACAATGAGCAGTTCTTC. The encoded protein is CSAGPEVGFSYNEQFF.

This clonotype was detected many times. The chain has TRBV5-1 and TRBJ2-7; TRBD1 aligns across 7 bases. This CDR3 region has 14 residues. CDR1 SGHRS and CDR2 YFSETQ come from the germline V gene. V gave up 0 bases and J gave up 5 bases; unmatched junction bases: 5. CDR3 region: CASSLETGTNEQYF. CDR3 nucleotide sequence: TGCGCCAGCAGCTTGGAGACAGGGACGAACGAGCAGTACTTC.

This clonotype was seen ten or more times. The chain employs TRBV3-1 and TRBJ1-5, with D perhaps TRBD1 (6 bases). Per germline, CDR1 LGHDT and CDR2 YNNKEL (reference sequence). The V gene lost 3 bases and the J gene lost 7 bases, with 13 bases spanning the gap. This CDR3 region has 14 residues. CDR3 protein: CASSQSTGRQPQHF. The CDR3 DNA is TGTGCCAGCAGCCAGAGTACAGGGAGACAGCCCCAGCATTTT.

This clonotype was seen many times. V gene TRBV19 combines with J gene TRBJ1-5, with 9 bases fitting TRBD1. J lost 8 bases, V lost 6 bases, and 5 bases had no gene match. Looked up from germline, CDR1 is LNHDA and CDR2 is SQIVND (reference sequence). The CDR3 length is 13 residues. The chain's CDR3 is CASSHGQGKPQHF. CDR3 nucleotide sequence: TGTGCCAGTAGCCACGGACAGGGGAAGCCCCAGCATTTT.

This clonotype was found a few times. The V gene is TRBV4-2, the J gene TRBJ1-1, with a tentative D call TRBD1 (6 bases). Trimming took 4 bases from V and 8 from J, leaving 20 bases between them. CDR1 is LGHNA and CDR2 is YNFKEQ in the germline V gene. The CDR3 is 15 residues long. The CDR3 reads CASSPDSRDTGEAFF. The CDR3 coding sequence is TGTGCCAGCAGCCCAGACTCTCGGGACACTGGGGAAGCTTTCTTT.

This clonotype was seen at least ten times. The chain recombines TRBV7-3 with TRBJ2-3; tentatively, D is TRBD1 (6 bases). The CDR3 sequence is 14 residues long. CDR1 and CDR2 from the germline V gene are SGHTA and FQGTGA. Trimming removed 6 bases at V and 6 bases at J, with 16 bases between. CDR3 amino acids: CASRKTGLRDTQYF. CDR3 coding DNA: TGTGCCAGCAGAAAAACAGGGCTCAGGGATACGCAGTATTTT.

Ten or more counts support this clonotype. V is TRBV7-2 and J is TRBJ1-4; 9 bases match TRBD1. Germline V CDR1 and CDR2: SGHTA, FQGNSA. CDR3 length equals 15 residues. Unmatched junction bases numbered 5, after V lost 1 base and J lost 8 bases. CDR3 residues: CASSLDRGLREKLFF. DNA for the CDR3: TGTGCCAGCAGCTTAGACAGGGGGCTACGGGAAAAACTGTTTTTT.

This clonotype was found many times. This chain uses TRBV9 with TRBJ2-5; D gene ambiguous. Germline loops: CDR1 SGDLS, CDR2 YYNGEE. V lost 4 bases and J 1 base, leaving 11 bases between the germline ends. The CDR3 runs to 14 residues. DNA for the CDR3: TGTGCCAGCAGCCCCCATGTTGCCCAAGAGACCCAGTACTTC. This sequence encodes CASSPHVAQETQYF.

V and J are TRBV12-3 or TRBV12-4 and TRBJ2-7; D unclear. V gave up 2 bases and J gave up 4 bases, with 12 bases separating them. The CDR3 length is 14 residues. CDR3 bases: TGTGCCAGCAGTTTACGTCAGGTACCTTACGAGCAGTACTTC. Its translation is CASSLRQVPYEQYF.

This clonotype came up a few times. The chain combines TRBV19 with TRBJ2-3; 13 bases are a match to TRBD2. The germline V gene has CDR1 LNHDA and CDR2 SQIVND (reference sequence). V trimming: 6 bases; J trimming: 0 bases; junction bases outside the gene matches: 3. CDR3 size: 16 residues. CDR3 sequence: CASRRLAGGSTDTQYF. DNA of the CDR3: TGTGCCAGTAGGAGACTAGCGGGGGGAAGCACAGATACGCAGTATTTT.

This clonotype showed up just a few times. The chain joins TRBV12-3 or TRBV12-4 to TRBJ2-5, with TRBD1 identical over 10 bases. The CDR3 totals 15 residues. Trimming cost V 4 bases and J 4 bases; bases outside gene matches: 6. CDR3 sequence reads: CASSSAGTGAETQYF. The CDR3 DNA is TGTGCCAGCAGTTCTGCCGGGACAGGGGCAGAGACCCAGTACTTC.

DNA of the CDR3: TGCAGTGCTAGAACTAGCGGATACACCCAGTACTTC. Its translation is CSARTSGYTQYF. This chain connects TRBV20-1 to TRBJ2-5, with 8 bases matching TRBD2. Looked up from germline, CDR1 is DFQATT and CDR2 is SNEGSKA (reference sequence). J gave up 8 bases and V 2 bases, and 4 bases lay outside the gene matches. The CDR3 has 12 amino acids.

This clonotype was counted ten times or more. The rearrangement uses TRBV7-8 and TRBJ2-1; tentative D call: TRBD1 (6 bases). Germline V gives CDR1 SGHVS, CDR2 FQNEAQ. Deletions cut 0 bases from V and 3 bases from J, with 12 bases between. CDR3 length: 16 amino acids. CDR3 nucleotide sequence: TGTGCCAGCAGCTTAGCGCGACAGGCTCGCTACAATGAGCAGTTCTTC. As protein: CASSLARQARYNEQFF.

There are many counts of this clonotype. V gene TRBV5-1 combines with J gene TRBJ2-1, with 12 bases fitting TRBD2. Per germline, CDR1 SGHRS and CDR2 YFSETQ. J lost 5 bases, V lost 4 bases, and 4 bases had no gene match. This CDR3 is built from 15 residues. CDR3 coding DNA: TGCGCCAGCAGCACCAGACTAGCGGGGGACAATGAGCAGTTCTTC. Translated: CASSTRLAGDNEQFF.

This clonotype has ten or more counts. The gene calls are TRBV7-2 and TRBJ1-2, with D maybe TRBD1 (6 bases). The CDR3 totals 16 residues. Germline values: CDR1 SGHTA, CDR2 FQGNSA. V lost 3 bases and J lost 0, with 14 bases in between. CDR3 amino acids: CASSFQGRTANYGYTF. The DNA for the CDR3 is TGTGCCAGCAGCTTTCAGGGGCGAACCGCTAACTATGGCTACACCTTC.

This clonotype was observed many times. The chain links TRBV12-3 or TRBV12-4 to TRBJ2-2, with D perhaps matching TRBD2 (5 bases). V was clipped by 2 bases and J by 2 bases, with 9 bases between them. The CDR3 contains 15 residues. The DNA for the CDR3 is TGTGCCAGCAGTTTAAACGGGGTAAACACCGGGGAGCTGTTTTTT. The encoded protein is CASSLNGVNTGELFF.

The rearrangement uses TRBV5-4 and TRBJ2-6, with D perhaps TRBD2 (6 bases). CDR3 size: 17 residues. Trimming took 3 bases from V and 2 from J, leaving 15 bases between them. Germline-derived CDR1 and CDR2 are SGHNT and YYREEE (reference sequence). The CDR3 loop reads CASSSRRGRTGANVLTF. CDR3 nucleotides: TGTGCCAGCAGCTCTAGGCGGGGTCGGACTGGGGCCAACGTCCTGACTTTC.